This TCR beta chain is drawn from a study of T cell repertoires in cytomegalovirus infection. Study-wide background: Public TCR beta signature analysis indicated the presence of both CMV infection and matching HLA type.

MiXCR was run by TCRdb on the reads, yielding one entry per CDR3 protein. The data hold 55,000 to 70,000 distinct CDR3 sequences, with 33% observed a single time. The CDR3 consists of 15 residues. Germline CDR1 is MNHEY and CDR2 is SMNVEV (reference sequence). V lost 7 bases and J 0 bases, leaving 13 bases between the germline ends. This clonotype occurred a few times. Its matching antigen is unknown. Study-wide results and limits: Adding up the frequency of public TCR beta families identified people who carried CMV plus the relevant HLA. HLA-C-restricted CMV clonotypes gave the most frequent clonotype in two of eight donors.

The clonotype originates from a human donor in good health (CMV status not recorded). Some clones in this sample may be carry-over from other donors' samples. V gene TRBV27 combines with J gene TRBJ1-5; D gene unclear. The sample consisted of PBMCs, sequenced either directly or after in vitro stimulation (not recorded which). The CDR3 protein is CASTQDGSSNQPQHF. In nucleotides, the CDR3 is TGTGCCAGCACTCAAGACGGAAGTAGCAATCAGCCCCAGCATTTT.